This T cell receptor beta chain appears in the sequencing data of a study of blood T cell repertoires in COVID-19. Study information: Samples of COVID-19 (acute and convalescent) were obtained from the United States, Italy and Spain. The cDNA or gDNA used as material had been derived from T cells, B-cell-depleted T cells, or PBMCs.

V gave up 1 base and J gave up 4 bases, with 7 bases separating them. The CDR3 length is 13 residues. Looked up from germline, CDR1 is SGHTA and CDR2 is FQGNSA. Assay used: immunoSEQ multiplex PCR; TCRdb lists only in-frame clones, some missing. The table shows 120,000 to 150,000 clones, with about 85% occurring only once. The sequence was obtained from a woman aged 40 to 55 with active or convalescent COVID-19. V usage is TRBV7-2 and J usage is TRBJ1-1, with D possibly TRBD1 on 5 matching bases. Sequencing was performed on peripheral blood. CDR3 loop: CASSLDRGTEAFF. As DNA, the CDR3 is TGTGCCAGCAGCTTAGATAGGGGCACTGAAGCTTTCTTT.